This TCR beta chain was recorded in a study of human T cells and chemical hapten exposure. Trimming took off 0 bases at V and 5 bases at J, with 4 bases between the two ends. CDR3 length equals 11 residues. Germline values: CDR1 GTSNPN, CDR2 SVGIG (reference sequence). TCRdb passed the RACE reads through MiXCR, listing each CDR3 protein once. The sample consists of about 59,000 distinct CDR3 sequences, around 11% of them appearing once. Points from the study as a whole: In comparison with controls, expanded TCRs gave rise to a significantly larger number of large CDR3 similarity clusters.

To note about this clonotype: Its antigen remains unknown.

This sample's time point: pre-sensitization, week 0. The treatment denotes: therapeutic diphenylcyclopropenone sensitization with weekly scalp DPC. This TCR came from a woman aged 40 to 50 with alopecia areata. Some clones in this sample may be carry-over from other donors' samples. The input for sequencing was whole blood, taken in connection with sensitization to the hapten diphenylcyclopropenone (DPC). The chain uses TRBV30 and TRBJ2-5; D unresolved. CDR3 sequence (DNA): TGTGCCTGGAGTGTAAAGGAGACCCAGTACTTC. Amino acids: CAWSVKETQYF.